A single sample gave rise to the 19 T cell receptor beta chains below, sequenced in a study of T cells in Graves' hyperthyroidism and ophthalmopathy. The source material, RNA transcripts, was used to amplify TCR beta CDR3 regions. HTBI primers were used for first-round RT-PCR of the TCR CDR3. TCRdb re-derived calls from the multiplex PCR reads in MiXCR, one entry per CDR3 protein. The sample carries a few hundred thousand distinct CDR3 sequences, more than 20% recorded once. The sequenced sample consisted of blood. These receptors all stem from a man aged 18 to 30 with Graves' hyperthyroidism.

This clonotype has a count of ten or more. The rearrangement links TRBV12-3 or TRBV12-4 to TRBJ2-7; D is possibly TRBD1 (6 bases). Trimming left V 4 bases short and J 6 bases short, with 13 bases between. The CDR3 loop spans 13 amino acids. CDR3 bases: TGTGCCAGCAGTTCACACAGGGCAGGCGAGCAGTACTTC. Translated, it gives CASSSHRAGEQYF.

This clonotype was recorded at least ten times. V is TRBV27 and J is TRBJ1-1, with D hard to call. Trimming stripped 0 bases from V and 3 bases from J, with 11 bases between. The CDR3 consists of 15 residues. Germline V lookup: CDR1 MNHEY, CDR2 SMNVEV (reference sequence). DNA for the CDR3: TGTGCCAGCAGTTTATCGGTCGGCGGCTACACTGAAGCTTTCTTT. Translating gives CASSLSVGGYTEAFF.

The genes are TRBV20-1 and TRBJ2-5; unclear D gene. V was cut by 0 bases and J by 0 bases, with 11 bases left in between. The germline CDR1 and CDR2 sequences are DFQATT and SNEGSKA (reference sequence). This CDR3 spans 15 amino acids. CDR3 in DNA: TGCAGTGCTAGAGATATCAAAGCGTACCAAGAGACCCAGTACTTC. Its protein product is CSARDIKAYQETQYF.

This clonotype was recorded many times. The V gene is TRBV5-5, the J gene TRBJ2-7, with a weak D call TRBD1 (6 bases). Germline lookup yields CDR1 SGHKS and CDR2 YYEKEE (reference sequence). With 4 bases removed from V and 0 bases from J, the gap between germline ends came to 11 bases. The CDR3 has 14 residues. CDR3 sequence reads: CASSAGVGSYEQYF. The CDR3 DNA reads as TGTGCCAGCAGCGCAGGGGTCGGCTCCTACGAGCAGTACTTC.

The chain is built from TRBV11-2 and TRBJ1-2; 10 bases are a match to TRBD1. CDR1 is SGHAT and CDR2 is FQNNGV in the germline V gene. Trimming cost V 3 bases and J 8 bases; bases outside gene matches: 9. CDR3 length: 15 amino acids. The CDR3 DNA sequence: TGTGCCAGCAGCTTTCGAACCGGGACAGGGGCCGGCTACACCTTC. It is translated as CASSFRTGTGAGYTF. The whole variable domain, remainder taken from reference TRBV11-2 and TRBJ1-2, is EAGVAQSPRYKIIEKRQSVAFWCNPISGHATLYWYQQILGQGPKLLIQFQNNGVVDDSQLPKDRFSAERLKGVDSTLKIQPAKLEDSAVYLCASSFRTGTGAGYTFGSGTRLTVV.

This clonotype was picked up many times. The chain is built from TRBV13 and TRBJ2-7; D tentatively fits TRBD1 or TRBD2 (5 bases each). The CDR3 has 15 amino acids. Germline values: CDR1 PRHDT, CDR2 FYEKMQ (reference sequence). V shed 5 bases and J shed 4 bases, with 18 bases lying between them. The CDR3 spells CASSATGTAQYEQYF. The CDR3 DNA reads as TGTGCCAGCAGCGCTACCGGGACGGCGCAATACGAGCAGTACTTC. Drawing the rest from reference TRBV13 and TRBJ2-7, the complete variable domain is AAGVIQSPRHLIKEKRETATLKCYPIPRHDTVYWYQQGPGQDPQFLISFYEKMQSDKGSIPDRFSAQQFSDYHSELNMSSLELGDSALYFCASSATGTAQYEQYFGPGTRLTVT.

J is TRBJ2-5 and V is TRBV18; maybe TRBD2 (7 bases). The V end was cut by 1 base, the J end by 5 bases, with 14 bases between. There are 15 residues in the CDR3. Germline assignment: CDR1 KGHSH and CDR2 LQKENI. DNA for the CDR3: TGTGCCAGCTCACCACGGGGGGGCTCGTCGGAGACCCAGTACTTC. It yields the protein CASSPRGGSSETQYF.

This clonotype was seen repeatedly, ten times or more. This sequence may be a read error, since a much larger clone differs from it by one base. This chain joins TRBV5-4 and TRBJ1-1; perhaps TRBD1 as D (6 bases). Trimming left V 2 bases short and J 0 bases short, with 8 bases between. The CDR3 loop spans 14 amino acids. Germline V gene data show CDR1 as SGHNT and CDR2 as YYREEE (reference sequence). CDR3 protein: CASSFEGVNTEAFF. For the CDR3, the DNA is TGTGCCAGCAGCTTCGAGGGGGTGAACACTGAAGCTTTCTTT. The whole variable domain, remainder taken from reference TRBV5-4 and TRBJ1-1, is ETGVTQSPTHLIKTRGQQVTLRCSSQSGHNTVSWYQQALGQGPQFIFQYYREEENGRGNFPPRFSGLQFPNYSSELNVNALELDDSALYLCASSFEGVNTEAFFGQGTRLTVV.

The V and J genes are TRBV19 and TRBJ1-5, with TRBD1 matching 9 bases. Unmatched junction bases numbered 9, after V lost 5 bases and J lost 1 base. This CDR3 comprises 17 residues. The germline CDR1 and CDR2 sequences are LNHDA and SQIVND (reference sequence). CDR3 sequence reads: CASSLSDRGGSNQPQHF. The CDR3 bases are TGTGCCAGTAGTCTGTCGGACAGGGGAGGAAGCAATCAGCCCCAGCATTTT.

This clonotype was recorded at least ten times. The chain couples TRBV15 to TRBJ1-2; TRBD1 is a possible D gene (6 bases). V lost 0 bases and J 0 bases, leaving 8 bases between the germline ends. Germline CDR1 reads LNHNV; CDR2 reads YYDKDF (reference sequence). The CDR3 has 15 amino acids. DNA for the CDR3: TGTGCCACCAGCAGAGAGGCAGGGGCTAACTATGGCTACACCTTC. Translating gives CATSREAGANYGYTF. Full variable domain (rest looked up from reference TRBV15 and TRBJ1-2): DAMVIQNPRYQVTQFGKPVTLSCSQTLNHNVMYWYQQKSSQAPKLLFHYYDKDFNNEADTPDNFQSRRPNTSFCFLDIRSPGLGDTAMYLCATSREAGANYGYTFGSGTRLTVV.

This clonotype was seen repeatedly, ten times or more. The chain's CDR3 is CASSPGAVAYEQYF. The CDR3 region has the DNA TGTGCCAGTAGCCCCGGGGCAGTCGCCTACGAGCAGTACTTC. The chain is built from TRBV19 and TRBJ2-7; TRBD1 or TRBD2 may be the D gene (5 bases each). The germline V and J ends were trimmed by 6 bases and 2 bases, with 14 bases remaining between them. The CDR3 consists of 14 residues. The germline V gene encodes CDR1 LNHDA and CDR2 SQIVND (reference sequence).

In this sample, this clonotype turned up a few times. The rearrangement links TRBV4-1 to TRBJ1-1, with D uncertain. The CDR3 has 14 amino acids. Germline CDR1 reads MGHRA; CDR2 reads YSYEKL. The V end was cut by 8 bases, the J end by 3 bases, with 16 bases between. CDR3 sequence reads: CASGVNTLDTEAFF. The CDR3, as DNA: TGCGCCAGCGGCGTTAATACCTTAGACACTGAAGCTTTCTTT.

The chain joins TRBV20-1 to TRBJ2-7; 11 positions agree with TRBD2. CDR1 and CDR2 from the germline V gene are DFQATT and SNEGSKA (reference sequence). The V segment lost 3 bases and the J segment 2 bases; nucleotides outside the gene matches: 3. The CDR3 loop spans 14 amino acids. CDR3 amino acids: CSASYSGRAYEQYF. The CDR3 DNA sequence: TGCAGTGCTAGCTATAGCGGGAGGGCCTACGAGCAGTACTTC.

This clonotype was seen repeatedly, ten times or more. The chain joins TRBV27 to TRBJ2-7; 7 bases agree with TRBD2. The length of the CDR3 is 15 residues. Trimming took 6 bases from V and 1 from J; bases not matched to a gene: 9. From germline, CDR1 is MNHEY and CDR2 SMNVEV (reference sequence). CDR3 DNA sequence: TGTGCCAGCAGCTTCCTAGCGGCCCCATCCTACGAGCAGTACTTC. As protein: CASSFLAAPSYEQYF.

This clonotype has ten or more counts. This chain links TRBV2 with TRBJ1-5, with 8 bases that match TRBD1. Trimming cost V 6 bases and J 7 bases; bases outside gene matches: 11. The CDR3 has 15 residues. Germline lookup yields CDR1 SNHLY and CDR2 FYNNEI. CDR3 in DNA: TGTGCCAGCAGGGCGACTCAGGGGGCAGGGCAGCCCCAGCATTTT. As protein: CASRATQGAGQPQHF.

There are many counts of this clonotype. This could be a read error, since a much larger clone is one nucleotide away. The chain recombines TRBV12-3 or TRBV12-4 with TRBJ1-3; D perhaps matches TRBD1 (6 bases). This CDR3 comprises 15 residues. CDR3 in DNA: TGTGCCAGCACCAGGGGACGTCTCTCTGGAAACACCACATATTTT. Its translation is CASTRGRLSGNTTYF.

The V and J genes are TRBV12-3 or TRBV12-4 and TRBJ2-5; D remains unclear. CDR3 length: 14 residues. The V gene lost 6 bases and the J gene lost 2 bases, with 13 bases spanning the gap. As DNA, the CDR3 is TGTGCCAGCAGCTGGGAATCAACTCAAGAGACCCAGTACTTC. Translated: CASSWESTQETQYF.

This clonotype was seen at least ten times. V gene TRBV20-1 combines with J gene TRBJ2-2; no clear D gene. CDR1 DFQATT and CDR2 SNEGSKA come from the germline V gene (reference sequence). V dropped 4 bases and J dropped 1 base, with 7 bases sitting between them. This CDR3 has 13 amino acids. CDR3 protein: CSAKRRNTGELFF. DNA for the CDR3: TGCAGTGCTAAACGGAGGAACACCGGGGAGCTGTTTTTT.

For the CDR3, the DNA is TGTGCCAGTGAATCCGACAGGGGGAGACGCGGTGAAGCTTTCTTT. It translates to CASESDRGRRGEAFF. The V gene is TRBV19, the J gene TRBJ1-1; 9 bases are shared with TRBD1. V lost 8 bases, J lost 7 bases, and 14 bases stayed unmatched. CDR1 and CDR2 (germline): LNHDA, SQIVND (reference sequence). The CDR3 length is 15 residues.